This entry concerns a single TCR beta chain. The data derive from a study of blood T cell repertoires in COVID-19. Whole-study context: Samples came from the United States, Italy and Spain, spanning acute and convalescent COVID-19.

This CDR3 spans 16 amino acids. Germline CDR1 reads GTSNPN; CDR2 reads SVGIG (reference sequence). Trimming removed 1 base from V and 3 bases from J; junction bases left unmatched: 8. The assay was immunoSEQ multiplex PCR, and TCRdb's table has in-frame clones only and misses some. The sample lists approximately 180,000 clones; approximately 83% were seen once. The material sequenced was peripheral blood. This chain joins TRBV30 and TRBJ2-2; 7 positions agree with TRBD2. This clonotype originated in a human donor with active or convalescent COVID-19. The donor label of this sample is uncertain. The DNA for the CDR3 is TGTGCCTGGAGTGGCCTAGCGGTCCCGGACACCGGGGAGCTGTTTTTT. The encoded protein is CAWSGLAVPDTGELFF.